Below, 11 T cell receptor beta chains from the same sample are listed, as sequenced in a study of blood T cell repertoires in COVID-19. Repertoires were generated with immunoSEQ multiplex PCR, while TCRdb's copy carries only in-frame clones and drops some. The sample lists 300,000 to 400,000 clones, approximately 88% occurring once. The sequencing input was peripheral blood. All receptors derive from a woman between 25 and 40 years old with COVID-19, enrolled during active disease.

V gene TRBV7-9 combines with J gene TRBJ2-1; D perhaps matches TRBD1 (6 bases). V was trimmed by 5 bases and J by 4 bases, leaving 18 bases between them. Per the germline V gene, CDR1 is SEHNR and CDR2 is FQNEAQ (reference sequence). The CDR3 has 16 residues. The CDR3 protein is CASSLPQGYKYNEQFF. The CDR3 bases are TGTGCCAGCAGCCTGCCGCAGGGGTATAAATACAATGAGCAGTTCTTC.

CDR3 DNA sequence: TGTGCCAGCCAGGTTCTGGGGGCAGGGGGCACACCCATAGAGACCCAGTACTTC. As protein: CASQVLGAGGTPIETQYF. The chain has TRBV2 and TRBJ2-5; TRBD1 matches 8 bases. CDR1 and CDR2 (germline): SNHLY, FYNNEI. CDR3 length: 18 residues. V lost 8 bases and J lost 4; bases outside the gene matches: 21.

This clone was picked up one time. The gene calls are TRBV19 and TRBJ2-3; TRBD2 matches 9 bases. The CDR3 sequence is 15 residues long. The germline V gene encodes CDR1 LNHDA and CDR2 SQIVND (reference sequence). Trimming cost V 3 bases and J 6 bases; bases outside gene matches: 7. Here the CDR3 DNA reads TGTGCCAGTAGTATGAGAGCGGGGGGTGGGGATACGCAGTATTTT. Translated: CASSMRAGGGDTQYF.

This clone has a single count. The chain recombines TRBV19 with TRBJ2-5; 10 bases are shared with TRBD2. Germline trimming cut 5 bases from V and 5 bases from J; bases unmatched to any gene: 11. CDR3 length: 16 residues. Germline CDR1 and CDR2: LNHDA and SQIVND (reference sequence). The CDR3 region is CASSGPSGGLGETQYF. CDR3 DNA sequence: TGTGCCAGTAGTGGGCCTAGCGGGGGCCTGGGGGAGACCCAGTACTTC.

The chain combines TRBV24-1 with TRBJ1-2, with 8 bases identical to TRBD1. CDR1 and CDR2 from the germline V gene are KGHDR and SFDVKD. The V and J ends lost 3 bases and 7 bases, in that order; junction bases with no gene match: 9. There are 15 residues in the CDR3. CDR3 region: CATSDGSTGDVGYTF. As DNA, the CDR3 is TGTGCCACCAGTGATGGATCGACAGGGGACGTTGGCTACACCTTC.

This chain uses TRBV2 with TRBJ2-2; D remains ambiguous. The CDR3 covers 14 residues. Looked up from germline, CDR1 is SNHLY and CDR2 is FYNNEI. The V and J ends lost 4 bases and 4 bases respectively, with 10 bases between them. In DNA form, the CDR3 reads TGTGCCAGCAGTGGTGTTAGGAGCACCGGGGAGCTGTTTTTT. It translates to CASSGVRSTGELFF.

The chain is built from TRBV19 and TRBJ1-5, with D tentatively TRBD1 (6 bases). V lost 4 bases and J lost 2, with 9 bases in between. There are 14 residues in the CDR3. The germline V gene has CDR1 LNHDA and CDR2 SQIVND (reference sequence). In DNA, the CDR3 is TGTGCCAGTAGTACGGGACAAGGCAATCAGCCCCAGCATTTT. Translating gives CASSTGQGNQPQHF.

The chain links TRBV19 to TRBJ1-1; 8 bases map to TRBD1. The J segment lost 7 bases and the V segment lost 8 bases, leaving 3 bases of the junction unmatched. CDR3 size: 11 residues. Germline loops: CDR1 LNHDA, CDR2 SQIVND (reference sequence). CDR3 sequence (DNA): TGTGCCAGTGGACAGGGACTTGAAGCTTTCTTT. Translating gives CASGQGLEAFF.

This clone was observed a few times. The chain joins TRBV7-6 to TRBJ1-1, with D possibly matching TRBD1 (6 bases). The CDR3 contains 14 residues. CDR1 and CDR2 (germline): SGHVS, FNYEAQ. Trimming left V 1 base short and J 5 bases short, with 11 bases between. CDR3 sequence reads: CASSLGARGTEAFF. In DNA, the CDR3 is TGTGCCAGCAGCTTAGGGGCCAGGGGAACTGAAGCTTTCTTT.

CDR3: CASSSRGSGGEKLFF. CDR3 in DNA: TGTGCCAGCAGCTCCCGAGGGTCAGGCGGTGAAAAACTGTTTTTT. The V call is TRBV3-1 (or the pseudogene TRBV3-2), the J call TRBJ1-4; D unclear. The CDR3 covers 15 residues. The V end was cut by 5 bases, the J end by 7 bases, with 17 bases between. Per germline, CDR1 LGHDT and CDR2 YNNKEL (reference sequence).

The gene calls are TRBV4-1 and TRBJ1-4; 7 nucleotides align to TRBD1. With V trimmed by 8 bases and J by 8 bases, 8 bases remained unmatched. The germline V gene encodes CDR1 MGHRA and CDR2 YSYEKL. The CDR3 spans 13 residues. The CDR3 loop is CASAQGRLEKLFF. The CDR3 DNA reads TGCGCCAGCGCACAGGGGAGGTTAGAAAAACTGTTTTTT.